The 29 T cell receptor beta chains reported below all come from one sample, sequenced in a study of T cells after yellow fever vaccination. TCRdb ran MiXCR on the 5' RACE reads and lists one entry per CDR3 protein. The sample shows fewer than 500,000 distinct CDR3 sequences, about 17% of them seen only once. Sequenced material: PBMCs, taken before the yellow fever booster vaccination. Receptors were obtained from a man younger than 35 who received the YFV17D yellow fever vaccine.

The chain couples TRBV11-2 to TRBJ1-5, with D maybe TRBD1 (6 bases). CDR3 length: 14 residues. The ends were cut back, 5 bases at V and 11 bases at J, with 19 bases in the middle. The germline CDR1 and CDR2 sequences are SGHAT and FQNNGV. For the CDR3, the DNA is TGTGCCAGCAGCAAGACCCGGGGGGCTTGGACCCAGCATTTT. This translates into CASSKTRGAWTQHF.

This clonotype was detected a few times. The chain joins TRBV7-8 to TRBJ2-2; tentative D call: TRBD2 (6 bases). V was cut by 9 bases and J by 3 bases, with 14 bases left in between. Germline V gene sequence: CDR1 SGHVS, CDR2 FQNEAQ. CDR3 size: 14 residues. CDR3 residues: CASRGSAYTGELFF. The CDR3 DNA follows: TGTGCCAGTCGGGGGAGCGCCTACACCGGGGAGCTGTTTTTT.

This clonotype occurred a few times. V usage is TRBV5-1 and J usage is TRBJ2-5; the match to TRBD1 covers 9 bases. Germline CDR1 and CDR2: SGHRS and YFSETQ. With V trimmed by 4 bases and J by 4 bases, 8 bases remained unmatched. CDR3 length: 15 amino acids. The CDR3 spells CASSTGTGSGETQYF. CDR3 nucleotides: TGCGCCAGCAGCACCGGGACAGGGAGCGGAGAGACCCAGTACTTC. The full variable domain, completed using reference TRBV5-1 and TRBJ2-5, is KAGVTQTPRYLIKTRGQQVTLSCSPISGHRSVSWYQQTPGQGLQFLFEYFSETQRNKGNFPGRFSGRQFSNSRSEMNVSTLELGDSALYLCASSTGTGSGETQYFGPGTRLLVL.

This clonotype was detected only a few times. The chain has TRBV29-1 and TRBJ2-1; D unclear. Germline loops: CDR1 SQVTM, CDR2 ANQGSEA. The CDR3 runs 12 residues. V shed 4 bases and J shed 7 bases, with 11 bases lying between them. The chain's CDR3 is CSVVVSLNEQFF. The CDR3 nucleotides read TGCAGCGTTGTCGTCAGCTTAAATGAGCAGTTCTTC.

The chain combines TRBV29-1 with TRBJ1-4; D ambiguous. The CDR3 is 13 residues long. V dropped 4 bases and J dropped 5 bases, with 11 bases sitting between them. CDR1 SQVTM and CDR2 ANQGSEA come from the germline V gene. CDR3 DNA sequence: TGCAGCGTTGGTTGGGCGAAGAATGAAAAACTGTTTTTT. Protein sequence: CSVGWAKNEKLFF.

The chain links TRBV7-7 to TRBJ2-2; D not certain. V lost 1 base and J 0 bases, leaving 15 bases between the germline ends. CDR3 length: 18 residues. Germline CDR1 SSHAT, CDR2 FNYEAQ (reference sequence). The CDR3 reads CASSLVPGPAPNTGELFF. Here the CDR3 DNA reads TGTGCCAGCAGCTTAGTCCCCGGGCCTGCGCCGAACACCGGGGAGCTGTTTTTT.

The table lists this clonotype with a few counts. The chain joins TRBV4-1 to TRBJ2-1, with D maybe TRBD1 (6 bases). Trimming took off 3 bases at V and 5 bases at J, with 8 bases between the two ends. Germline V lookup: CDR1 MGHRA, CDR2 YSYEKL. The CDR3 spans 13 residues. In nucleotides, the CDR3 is TGCGCCAGCAGCCATCCAGGGGACAATGAGCAGTTCTTC. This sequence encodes CASSHPGDNEQFF.

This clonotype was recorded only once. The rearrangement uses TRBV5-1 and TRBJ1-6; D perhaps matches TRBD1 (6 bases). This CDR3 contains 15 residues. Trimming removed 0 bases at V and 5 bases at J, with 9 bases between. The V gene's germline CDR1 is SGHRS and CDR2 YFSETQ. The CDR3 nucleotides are TGCGCCAGCAGCTTGGTCAGGACAGATAATTCACCCCTCCACTTT. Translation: CASSLVRTDNSPLHF.

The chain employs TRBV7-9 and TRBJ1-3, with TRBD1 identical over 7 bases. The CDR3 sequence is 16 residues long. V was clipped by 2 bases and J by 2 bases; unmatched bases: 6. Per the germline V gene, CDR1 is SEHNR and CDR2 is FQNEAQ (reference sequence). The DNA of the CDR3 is TGTGCCAGCAGCTTACCGGGACAGTCGGCTGGAAACACCATATATTTT. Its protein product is CASSLPGQSAGNTIYF.

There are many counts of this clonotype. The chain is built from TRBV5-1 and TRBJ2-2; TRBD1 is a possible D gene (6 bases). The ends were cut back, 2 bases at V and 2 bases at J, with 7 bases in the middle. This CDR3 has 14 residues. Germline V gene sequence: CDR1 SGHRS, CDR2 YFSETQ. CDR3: CASSLQGNTGELFF. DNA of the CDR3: TGCGCCAGCAGCTTACAGGGAAACACCGGGGAGCTGTTTTTT.

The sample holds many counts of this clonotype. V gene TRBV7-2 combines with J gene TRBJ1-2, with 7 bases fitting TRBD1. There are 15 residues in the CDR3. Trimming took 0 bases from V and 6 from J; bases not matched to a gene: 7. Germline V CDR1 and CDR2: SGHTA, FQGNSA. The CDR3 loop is CASSLALWDSHGYTF. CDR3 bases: TGTGCCAGCAGCTTAGCGCTTTGGGACAGCCATGGCTACACCTTC.

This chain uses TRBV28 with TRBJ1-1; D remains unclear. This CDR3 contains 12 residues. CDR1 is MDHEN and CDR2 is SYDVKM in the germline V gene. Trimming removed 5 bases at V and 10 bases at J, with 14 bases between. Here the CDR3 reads CASSPPLRRAFF. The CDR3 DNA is TGTGCCAGCAGTCCCCCGCTTAGGAGAGCTTTCTTT. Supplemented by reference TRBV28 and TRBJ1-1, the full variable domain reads DVKVTQSSRYLVKRTGEKVFLECVQDMDHENMFWYRQDPGLGLRLIYFSYDVKMKEKGDIPEGYSVSREKKERFSLILESASTNQTSMYLCASSPPLRRAFFGQGTRLTVV.

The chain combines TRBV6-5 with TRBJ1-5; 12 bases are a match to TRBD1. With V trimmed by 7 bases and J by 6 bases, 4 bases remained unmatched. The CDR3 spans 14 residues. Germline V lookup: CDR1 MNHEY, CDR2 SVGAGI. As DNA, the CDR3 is TGTGCCAGCAAGGGACAGGGGGCTTTTCAGCCCCAGCATTTT. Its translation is CASKGQGAFQPQHF.

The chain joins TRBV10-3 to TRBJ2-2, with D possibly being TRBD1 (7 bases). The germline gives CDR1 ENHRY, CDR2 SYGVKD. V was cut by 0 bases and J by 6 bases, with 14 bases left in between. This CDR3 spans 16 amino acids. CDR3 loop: CAISESITGEAGELFF. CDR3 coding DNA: TGTGCCATCAGTGAGTCTATCACAGGGGAGGCCGGGGAGCTGTTTTTT.

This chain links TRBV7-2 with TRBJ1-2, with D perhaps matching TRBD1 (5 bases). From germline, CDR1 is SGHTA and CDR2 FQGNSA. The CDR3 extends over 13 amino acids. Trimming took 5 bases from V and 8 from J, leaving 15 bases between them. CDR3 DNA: TGTGCCAGCAGCAAGAATGGGGGGTTCGGCTACACCTTC. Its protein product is CASSKNGGFGYTF.

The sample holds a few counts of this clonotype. The CDR3 sequence is CASSQDRLADYEQYF. DNA for the CDR3: TGCGCCAGCAGCCAAGATCGGCTAGCGGACTACGAGCAGTACTTC. The genes are TRBV4-1 and TRBJ2-7; 7 nucleotides agree with TRBD2. V shed 0 bases, J shed 3 bases, and the junction held 5 bases outside the gene matches. CDR1 MGHRA and CDR2 YSYEKL come from the germline V gene. The CDR3 contains 15 residues.

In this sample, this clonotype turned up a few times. CDR3 nucleotides: TGTGCCAGCAGGCCGACTAGCGGGGGGCATCGGGAGCTGTTTTTT. Its protein product is CASRPTSGGHRELFF. The gene calls are TRBV7-6 and TRBJ2-2, with 13 bases identical to TRBD2. The germline V gene has CDR1 SGHVS and CDR2 FNYEAQ. This CDR3 has 15 amino acids. The J segment lost 9 bases and the V segment lost 6 bases, leaving 7 bases of the junction unmatched.

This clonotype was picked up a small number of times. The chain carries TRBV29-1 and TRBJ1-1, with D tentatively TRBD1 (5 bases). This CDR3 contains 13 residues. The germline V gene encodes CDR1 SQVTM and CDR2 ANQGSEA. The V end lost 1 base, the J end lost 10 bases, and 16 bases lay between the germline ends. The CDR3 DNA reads TGCAGCGTTGAAGGGGGGAGGGAGCCCGGAGCTTTCTTT. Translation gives CSVEGGREPGAFF.

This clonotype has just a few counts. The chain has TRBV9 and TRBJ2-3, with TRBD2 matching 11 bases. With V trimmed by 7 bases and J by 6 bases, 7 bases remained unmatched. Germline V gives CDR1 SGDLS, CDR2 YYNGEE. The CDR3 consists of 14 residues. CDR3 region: CASGYTSGGDTQYF. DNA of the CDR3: TGTGCCAGCGGATATACTAGCGGGGGCGATACGCAGTATTTT.

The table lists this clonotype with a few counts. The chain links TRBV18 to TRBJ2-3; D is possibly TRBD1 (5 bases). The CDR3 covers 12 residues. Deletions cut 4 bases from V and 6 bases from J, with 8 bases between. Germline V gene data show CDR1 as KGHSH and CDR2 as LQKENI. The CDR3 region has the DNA TGTGCCAGCTCACATCCAGGGGATACGCAGTATTTT. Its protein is CASSHPGDTQYF.

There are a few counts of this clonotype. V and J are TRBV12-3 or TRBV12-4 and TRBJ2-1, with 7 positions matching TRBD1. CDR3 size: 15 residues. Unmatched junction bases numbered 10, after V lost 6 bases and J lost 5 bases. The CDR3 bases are TGTGCCAGCAGCCAGGACAGGTCTAAGAACAATGAGCAGTTCTTC. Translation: CASSQDRSKNNEQFF.

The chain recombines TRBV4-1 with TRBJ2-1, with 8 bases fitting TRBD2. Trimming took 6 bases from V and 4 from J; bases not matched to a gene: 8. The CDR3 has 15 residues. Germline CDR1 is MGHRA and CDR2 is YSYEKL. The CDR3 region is CASSPAERGYNEQFF. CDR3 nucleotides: TGCGCCAGCAGTCCAGCGGAGCGGGGGTACAATGAGCAGTTCTTC.

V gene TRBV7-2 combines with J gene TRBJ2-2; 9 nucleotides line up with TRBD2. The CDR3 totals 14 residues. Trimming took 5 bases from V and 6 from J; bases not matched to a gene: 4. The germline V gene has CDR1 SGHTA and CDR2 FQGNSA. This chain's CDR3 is CASSAGLASGELFF. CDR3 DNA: TGTGCCAGCAGCGCGGGACTAGCCTCCGGGGAGCTGTTTTTT. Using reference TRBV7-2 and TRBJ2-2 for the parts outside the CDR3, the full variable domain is GAGVSQSPSNKVTEKGKDVELRCDPISGHTALYWYRQSLGQGLEFLIYFQGNSAPDKSGLPSDRFSAERTGGSVSTLTIQRTQQEDSAVYLCASSAGLASGELFFGEGSRLTVL.

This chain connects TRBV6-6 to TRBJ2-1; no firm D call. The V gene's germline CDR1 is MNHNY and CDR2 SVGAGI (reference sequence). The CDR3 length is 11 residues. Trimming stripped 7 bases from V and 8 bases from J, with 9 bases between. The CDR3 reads CASTLAYEQFF. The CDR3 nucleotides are TGTGCCAGCACTTTAGCCTATGAGCAGTTCTTC.

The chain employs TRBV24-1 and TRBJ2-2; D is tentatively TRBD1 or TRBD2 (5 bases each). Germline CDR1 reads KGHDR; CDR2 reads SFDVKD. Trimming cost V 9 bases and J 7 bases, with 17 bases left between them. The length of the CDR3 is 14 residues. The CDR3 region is CATSGTHVRGELFF. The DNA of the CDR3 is TGTGCCACCTCCGGGACCCACGTACGCGGGGAGCTGTTTTTT.

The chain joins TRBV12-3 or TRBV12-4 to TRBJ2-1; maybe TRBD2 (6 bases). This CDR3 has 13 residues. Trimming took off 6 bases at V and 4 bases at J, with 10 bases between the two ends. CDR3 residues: CASRRDFYNEQFF. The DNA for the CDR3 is TGTGCCAGCAGGCGGGACTTTTACAATGAGCAGTTCTTC.

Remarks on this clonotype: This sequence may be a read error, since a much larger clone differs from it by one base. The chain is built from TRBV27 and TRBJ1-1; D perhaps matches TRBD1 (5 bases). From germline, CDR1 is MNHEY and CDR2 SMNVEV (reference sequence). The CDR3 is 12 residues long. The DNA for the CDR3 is TGTGCCAGCAGTCGGTGGGGCACTGATGCTTTCTTT. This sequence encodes CASSRWGTDAFF.

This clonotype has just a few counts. CDR3 loop: CASSLGLAGGQDEQFF. The CDR3 DNA is TGCGCCAGCAGCTTGGGACTAGCGGGGGGGCAGGATGAGCAGTTCTTC. The chain recombines TRBV5-1 with TRBJ2-1, with 14 bases aligning to TRBD2. This CDR3 is built from 16 residues. Germline values: CDR1 SGHRS, CDR2 YFSETQ. Germline trimming cut 0 bases from V and 8 bases from J; bases unmatched to any gene: 4. The entire variable domain, with the rest obtained from reference TRBV5-1 and TRBJ2-1, is as follows: KAGVTQTPRYLIKTRGQQVTLSCSPISGHRSVSWYQQTPGQGLQFLFEYFSETQRNKGNFPGRFSGRQFSNSRSEMNVSTLELGDSALYLCASSLGLAGGQDEQFFGPGTRLTVL.

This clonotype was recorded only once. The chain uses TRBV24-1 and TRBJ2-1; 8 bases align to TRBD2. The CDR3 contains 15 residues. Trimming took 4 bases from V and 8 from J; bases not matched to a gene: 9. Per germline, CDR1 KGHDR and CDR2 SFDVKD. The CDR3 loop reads CATSESGLGVDEQFF. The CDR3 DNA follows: TGTGCCACCAGTGAGTCGGGACTAGGAGTTGATGAGCAGTTCTTC.